A single T cell receptor (beta chain) is shown here with its context. The target antigen is unknown. Per the germline V gene, CDR1 is SNHLY and CDR2 is FYNNEI. This CDR3 comprises 13 residues. V lost 5 bases, J lost 5 bases, and 12 bases lay in between. The assay was immunoSEQ multiplex PCR, and TCRdb's table has in-frame clones only and misses some. The repertoire has some 100,000 clones, approximately 89% of them found once; the top ten carry 4% to 4.5%. The sample is drawn from a study of T cell responses to AZD1222 COVID-19 vaccine. Study results and limitations: A reported finding is that nearly half of spike-specific TCRs target unmutated variant regions. Most donors were white British, females outnumbered males, and clonal diversity was possibly underestimated.

The sequencing used peripheral blood, collected on day 0 of MenACWY control vaccination. The chain employs TRBV2 and TRBJ1-1, with D perhaps TRBD1 (5 bases). This receptor was obtained from an adult in good health. CDR3 protein: CASSTSKGTEAFF. CDR3 nucleotides: TGTGCCAGCAGTACCTCCAAGGGGACTGAAGCTTTCTTT.